This record looks at one TCR beta chain sequence and its context. Its target is not known. The data are from a study of radiation and T cells in renal cell carcinoma. The assay was immunoSEQ multiplex PCR, and TCRdb's table has in-frame clones only and misses some. The data show fewer than 150,000 clones, more than 75% seen once. The germline V and J ends were trimmed by 6 bases and 1 base, with 13 bases remaining between them. Germline V gene sequence: CDR1 MNHNS, CDR2 SASEGT. The CDR3 sequence is 16 residues long. General study findings and limits: Pretreatment tumor biopsies were lacking, so baseline clonotypes are unknown.

Specified time point: blood 2 weeks post-SBRT. The treatment here: 15 Gy SBRT to primary tumor, nephrectomy 4 weeks later. The chain uses TRBV6-1 and TRBJ1-6, with TRBD1 as a possible D gene (6 bases). The source was blood, collected from a patient whose treatment included radiotherapy and nephrectomy. This TCR derives from a woman in her sixties or seventies with renal cell carcinoma. This chain's CDR3 is CASREQGLSYNSPLHF. CDR3 nucleotides: TGTGCCAGCAGGGAACAGGGCCTTTCCTATAATTCACCCCTCCACTTT.